This T cell receptor (beta chain) was retrieved from a study of CD8 T cells in ankylosing spondylitis. Per the germline V gene, CDR1 is SGHNT and CDR2 is YYREEE (reference sequence). Trimming pared 0 bases from V and 8 bases from J, leaving 14 bases between. The CDR3 totals 14 residues. TCRdb fed the 5' RACE reads into MiXCR, producing one record per CDR3 protein. Counted here are fewer than 35,000 distinct CDR3 sequences, around 30% occurring once; the ten biggest clones make up less than 55%. This receptor was identified in a male donor with ankylosing spondylitis. Source material: synovial fluid, either unsorted or a sorted T cell fraction (not recorded which). This chain links TRBV5-4 with TRBJ1-2; tentative D call: TRBD1 (6 bases). The CDR3 region has the DNA TGTGCCAGCAGCTTGGGATCGGGGGCGCGGGGCTACACCTTC. Encoded protein: CASSLGSGARGYTF.